This TCR beta chain was identified during a study of beta chain features in type 1 diabetes. Overall study results and limits: Whatever favoring of shorter templates PCR might show would apply equally to patients and controls.

With V trimmed by 7 bases and J by 2 bases, 7 bases remained unmatched. The CDR3 has 16 residues. The germline gives CDR1 SNHLY, CDR2 FYNNEI. Sequencing targeted expressed TCRB transcripts, as all isolated RNA had been reverse transcribed. The repertoire was sequenced with immunoSEQ multiplex PCR; TCRdb's copy has only in-frame clones and lacks some. The profile shows approximately 200,000 clones, 9.6% of them singletons. This clone was recorded a few times. Its matching antigen is unknown. Sequencing input: naive CD4+ T cells from blood. This receptor was obtained from a woman between 18 and 30 years old in good health. The chain joins TRBV2 to TRBJ2-3, with 12 nucleotides matching TRBD2. The CDR3 reads CASILGLAGNTDTQYF. The CDR3 nucleotides read TGTGCCAGCATTCTAGGACTAGCGGGGAACACAGATACGCAGTATTTT.